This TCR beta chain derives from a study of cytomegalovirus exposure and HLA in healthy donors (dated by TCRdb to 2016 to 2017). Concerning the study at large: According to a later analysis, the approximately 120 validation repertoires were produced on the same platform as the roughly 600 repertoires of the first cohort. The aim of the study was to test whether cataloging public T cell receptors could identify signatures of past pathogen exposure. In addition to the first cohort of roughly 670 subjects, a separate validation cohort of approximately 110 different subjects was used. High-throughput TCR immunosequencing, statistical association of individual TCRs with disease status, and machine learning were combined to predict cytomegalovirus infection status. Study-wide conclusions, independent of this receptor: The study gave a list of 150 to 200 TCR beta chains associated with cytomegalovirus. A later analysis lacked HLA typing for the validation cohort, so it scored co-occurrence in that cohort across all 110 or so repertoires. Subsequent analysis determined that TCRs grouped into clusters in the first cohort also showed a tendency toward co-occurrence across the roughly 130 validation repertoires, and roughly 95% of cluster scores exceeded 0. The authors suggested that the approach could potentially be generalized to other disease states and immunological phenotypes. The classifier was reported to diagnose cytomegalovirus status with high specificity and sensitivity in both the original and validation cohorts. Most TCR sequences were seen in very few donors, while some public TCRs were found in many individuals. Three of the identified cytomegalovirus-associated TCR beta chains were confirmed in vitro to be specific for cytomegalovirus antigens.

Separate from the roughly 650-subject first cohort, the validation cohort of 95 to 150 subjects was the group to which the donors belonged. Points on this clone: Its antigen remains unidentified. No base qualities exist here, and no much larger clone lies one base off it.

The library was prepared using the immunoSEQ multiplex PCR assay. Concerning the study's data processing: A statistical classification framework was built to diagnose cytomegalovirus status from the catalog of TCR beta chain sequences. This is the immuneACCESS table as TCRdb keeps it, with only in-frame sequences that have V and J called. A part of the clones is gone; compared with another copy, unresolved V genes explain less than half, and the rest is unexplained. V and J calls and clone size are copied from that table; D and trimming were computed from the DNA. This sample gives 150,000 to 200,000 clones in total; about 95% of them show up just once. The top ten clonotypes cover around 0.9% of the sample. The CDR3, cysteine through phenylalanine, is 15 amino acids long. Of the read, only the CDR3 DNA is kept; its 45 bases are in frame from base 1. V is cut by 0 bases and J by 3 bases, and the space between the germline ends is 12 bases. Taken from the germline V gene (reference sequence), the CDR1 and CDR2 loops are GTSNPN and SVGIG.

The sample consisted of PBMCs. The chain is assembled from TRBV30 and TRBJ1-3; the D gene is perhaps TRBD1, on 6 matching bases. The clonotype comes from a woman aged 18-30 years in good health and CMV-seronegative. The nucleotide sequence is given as TGTGCCTGGAGTGTACAGTCAGGGGTTGGAAACACCATATATTTT. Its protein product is CAWSVQSGVGNTIYF.